This TCR beta chain emerged from a study of identifying expanded T cells in peripheral blood. TCRdb's copy holds only in-frame clones and misses some; the assay was immunoSEQ multiplex PCR. The sample comprises 50,000 to 75,000 clones, approximately 80% of which are singletons, and about 15% rests with the top ten. Whole-study results and caveats: Clone count variance between roughly 2-week samples rose with total template count. Over about two and four weeks, about 15 and 19 clones changed, versus approximately 1.2 between replicates.

V lost 7 bases to trimming and J lost 4 bases, with 10 bases between them. The CDR3 length is 12 residues. In germline, CDR1 is SGHKS, CDR2 YYEKEE (reference sequence). About this clone itself: Its antigen is unidentified.

This chain links TRBV5-5 with TRBJ2-3; D is unresolved. The sequenced sample consisted of blood. This sequence originates from a person aged 18 to 70 in good health. The CDR3 bases are TGTGCCAGCCACGGTCGCGCAGATACGCAGTATTTT. This codes for CASHGRADTQYF. Looking up the rest from reference TRBV5-5 and TRBJ2-3 gives the full variable domain: DAGVTQSPTHLIKTRGQQVTLRCSPISGHKSVSWYQQVLGQGPQFIFQYYEKEERGRGNFPDRFSARQFPNYSSELNVNALLLGDSALYLCASHGRADTQYFGPGTRLTVL.